This is a list of T cell receptor beta chains from one sample in a study of blood T cell repertoires in COVID-19. TCRdb's copy holds only in-frame clones and misses some; the assay was immunoSEQ multiplex PCR. This sample has about 400,000 clones, with roughly 91% found just once. The specimen sequenced was PBMCs or T cells enriched from blood (not recorded which). All receptors come from a woman aged 30 to 39 who had recovered from COVID-19. CDR3s include the opening cysteine and the closing phenylalanine or tryptophan. Clone sizes are given selectively: once, few, many, or a class where the clone is expanded.

TRBV19	NA	TRBJ2-1	CASSILGPRMKYNEQFF
TRBV11-2	NA	TRBJ2-7	CASSKRGTYEQYF
TRBV7-9	NA	TRBJ1-1	CASNFPPGGWAFF
TRBV14	few	TRBJ2-1	CASSQGDRTYNEQFF
TRBV25-1	NA	TRBJ1-5	CASSATVNQPQHF
TRBV5-4	NA	TRBJ2-1	CASSVVLAGSYNEQFF
TRBV10-3	once	TRBJ2-4	CAISEEQNIQYF
TRBV18	NA	TRBJ1-1	CASSRQAGGTEAFF
TRBV18	NA	TRBJ2-7	CASSDGTSYEQYF
TRBV18	few	TRBJ2-1	CASSQRARQGWNEQFF